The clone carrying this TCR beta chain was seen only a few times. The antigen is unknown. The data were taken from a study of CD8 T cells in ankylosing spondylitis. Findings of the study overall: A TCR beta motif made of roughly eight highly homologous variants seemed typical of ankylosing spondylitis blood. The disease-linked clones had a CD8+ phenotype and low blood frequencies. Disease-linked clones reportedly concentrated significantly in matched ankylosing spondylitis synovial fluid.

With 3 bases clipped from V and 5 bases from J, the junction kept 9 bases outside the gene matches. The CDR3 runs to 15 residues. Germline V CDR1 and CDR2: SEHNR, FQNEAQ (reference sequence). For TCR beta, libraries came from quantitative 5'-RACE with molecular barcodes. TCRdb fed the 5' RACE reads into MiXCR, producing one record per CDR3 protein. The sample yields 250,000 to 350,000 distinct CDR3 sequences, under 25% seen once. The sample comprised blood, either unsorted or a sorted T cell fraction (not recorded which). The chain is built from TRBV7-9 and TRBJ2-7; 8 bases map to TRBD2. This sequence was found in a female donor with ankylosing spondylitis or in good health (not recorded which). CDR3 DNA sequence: TGTGCCAGCAGCTTCCCCGGGACTAGGGACCACGAGCAGTACTTC. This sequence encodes CASSFPGTRDHEQYF.